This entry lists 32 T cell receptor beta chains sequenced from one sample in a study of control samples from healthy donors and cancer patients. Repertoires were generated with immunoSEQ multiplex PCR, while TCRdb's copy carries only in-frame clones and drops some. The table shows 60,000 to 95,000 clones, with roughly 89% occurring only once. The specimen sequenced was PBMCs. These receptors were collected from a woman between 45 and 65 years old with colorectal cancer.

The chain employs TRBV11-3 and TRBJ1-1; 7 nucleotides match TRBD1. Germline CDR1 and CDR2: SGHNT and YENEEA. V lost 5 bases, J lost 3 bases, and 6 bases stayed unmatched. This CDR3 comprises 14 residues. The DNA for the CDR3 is TGTGCCAGCAGCCCGGGACAGCCGGACACTGAAGCTTTCTTT. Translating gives CASSPGQPDTEAFF.

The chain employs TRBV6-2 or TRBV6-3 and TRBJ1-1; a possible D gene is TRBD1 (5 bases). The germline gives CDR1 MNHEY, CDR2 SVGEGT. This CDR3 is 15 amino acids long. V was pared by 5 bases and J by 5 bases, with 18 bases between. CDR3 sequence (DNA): TGTGCCAGCAGTGACCCGGTGGGGGGGTTGACTGAAGCTTTCTTT. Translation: CASSDPVGGLTEAFF.

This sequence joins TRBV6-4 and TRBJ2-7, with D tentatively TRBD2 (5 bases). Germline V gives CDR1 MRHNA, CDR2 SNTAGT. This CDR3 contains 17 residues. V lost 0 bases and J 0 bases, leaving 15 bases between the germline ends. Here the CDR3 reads CASSDSYRGPSSYEQYV. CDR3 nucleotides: TGTGCCAGCAGTGACTCCTATAGAGGGCCTAGCTCCTACGAGCAGTACGTC.

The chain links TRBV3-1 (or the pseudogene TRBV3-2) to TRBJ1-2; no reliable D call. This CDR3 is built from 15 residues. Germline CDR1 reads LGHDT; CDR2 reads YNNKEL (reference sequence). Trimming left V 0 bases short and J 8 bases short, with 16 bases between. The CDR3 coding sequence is TGTGCCAGCAGCCAAGATCTGACAAGCCCCGAGGGCTACACCTTC. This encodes CASSQDLTSPEGYTF.

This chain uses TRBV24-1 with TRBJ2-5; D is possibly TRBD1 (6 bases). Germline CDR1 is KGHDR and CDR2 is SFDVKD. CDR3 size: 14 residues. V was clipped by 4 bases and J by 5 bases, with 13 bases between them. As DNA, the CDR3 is TGTGCCACCAGTGACGCTACAGGGAGCGAGACCCAGTACTTC. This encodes CATSDATGSETQYF.

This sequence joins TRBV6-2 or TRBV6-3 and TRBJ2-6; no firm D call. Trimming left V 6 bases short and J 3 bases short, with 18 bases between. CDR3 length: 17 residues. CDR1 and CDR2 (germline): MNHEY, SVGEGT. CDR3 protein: CASSDGRMSLGANVLTF. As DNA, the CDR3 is TGTGCCAGCAGCGACGGACGGATGTCTCTTGGGGCCAACGTCCTGACTTTC.

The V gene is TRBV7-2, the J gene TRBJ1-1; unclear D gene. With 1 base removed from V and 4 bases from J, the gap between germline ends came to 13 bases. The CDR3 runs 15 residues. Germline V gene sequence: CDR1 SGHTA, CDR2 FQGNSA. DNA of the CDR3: TGTGCCAGCAGCTTAGTTGCGGCTTGGGGCACTGAAGCTTTCTTT. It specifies CASSLVAAWGTEAFF. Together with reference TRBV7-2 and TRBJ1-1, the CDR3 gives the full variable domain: GAGVSQSPSNKVTEKGKDVELRCDPISGHTALYWYRQSLGQGLEFLIYFQGNSAPDKSGLPSDRFSAERTGGSVSTLTIQRTQQEDSAVYLCASSLVAAWGTEAFFGQGTRLTVV.

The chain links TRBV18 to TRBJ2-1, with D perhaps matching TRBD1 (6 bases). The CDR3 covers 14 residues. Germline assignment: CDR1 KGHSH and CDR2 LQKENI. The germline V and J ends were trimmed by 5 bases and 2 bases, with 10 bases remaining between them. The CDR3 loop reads CASSTGQAYNEQFF. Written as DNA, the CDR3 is TGTGCCAGCTCAACGGGACAAGCCTACAATGAGCAGTTCTTC. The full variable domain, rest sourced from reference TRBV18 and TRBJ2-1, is NAGVMQNPRHLVRRRGQEARLRCSPMKGHSHVYWYRQLPEEGLKFMVYLQKENIIDESGMPKERFSAEFPKEGPSILRIQQVVRGDSAAYFCASSTGQAYNEQFFGPGTRLTVL.

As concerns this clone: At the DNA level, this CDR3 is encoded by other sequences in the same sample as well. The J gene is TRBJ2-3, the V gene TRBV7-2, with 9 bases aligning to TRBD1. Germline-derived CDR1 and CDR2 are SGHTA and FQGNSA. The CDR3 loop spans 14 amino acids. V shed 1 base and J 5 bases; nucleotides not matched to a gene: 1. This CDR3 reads CASSLGQGGDTQYF. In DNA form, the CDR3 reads TGTGCCAGCAGCTTAGGACAGGGGGGAGATACGCAGTATTTT.

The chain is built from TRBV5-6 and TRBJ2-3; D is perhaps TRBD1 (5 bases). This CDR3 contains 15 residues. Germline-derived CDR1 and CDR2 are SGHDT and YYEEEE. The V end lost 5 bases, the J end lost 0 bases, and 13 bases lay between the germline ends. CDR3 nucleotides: TGTGCCAGCAGTCACAGGACGTTTAGCACAGATACGCAGTATTTT. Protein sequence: CASSHRTFSTDTQYF.

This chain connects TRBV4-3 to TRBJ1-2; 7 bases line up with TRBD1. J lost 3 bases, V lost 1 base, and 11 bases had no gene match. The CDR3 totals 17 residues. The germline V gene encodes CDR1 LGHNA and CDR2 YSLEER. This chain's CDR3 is CASSQVGQYRTDYGYTF. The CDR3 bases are TGCGCCAGCAGCCAAGTGGGACAGTATAGGACAGACTATGGCTACACCTTC.

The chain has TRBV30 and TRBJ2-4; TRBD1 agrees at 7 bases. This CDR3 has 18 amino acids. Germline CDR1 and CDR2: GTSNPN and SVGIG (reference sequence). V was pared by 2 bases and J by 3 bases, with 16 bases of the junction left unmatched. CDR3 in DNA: TGTGCCTGGAGTCCCCCACCGACAACAGGGGTTGGCAAAAACATTCAGTACTTC. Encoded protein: CAWSPPPTTGVGKNIQYF.

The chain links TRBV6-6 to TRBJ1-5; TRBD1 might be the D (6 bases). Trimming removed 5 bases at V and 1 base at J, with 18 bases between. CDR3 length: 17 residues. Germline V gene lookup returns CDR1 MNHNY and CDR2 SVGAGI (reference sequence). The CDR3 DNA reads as TGTGCCAGCAGTCCTCGCGGGGGGCAAAGGAGCAATCAGCCCCAGCATTTT. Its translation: CASSPRGGQRSNQPQHF.

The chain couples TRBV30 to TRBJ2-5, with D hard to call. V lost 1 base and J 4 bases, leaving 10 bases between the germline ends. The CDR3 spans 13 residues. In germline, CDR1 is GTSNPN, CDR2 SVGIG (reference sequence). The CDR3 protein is CAWSAGLGETQYF. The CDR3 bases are TGTGCCTGGAGTGCGGGTTTAGGAGAGACCCAGTACTTC.

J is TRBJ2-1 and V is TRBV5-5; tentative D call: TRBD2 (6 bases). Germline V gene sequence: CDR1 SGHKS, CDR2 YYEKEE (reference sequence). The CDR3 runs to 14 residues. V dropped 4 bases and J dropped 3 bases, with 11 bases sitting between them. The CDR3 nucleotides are TGTGCCAGCAGCACCGGAGGGAGCTACAATGAGCAGTTCTTC. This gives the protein CASSTGGSYNEQFF.

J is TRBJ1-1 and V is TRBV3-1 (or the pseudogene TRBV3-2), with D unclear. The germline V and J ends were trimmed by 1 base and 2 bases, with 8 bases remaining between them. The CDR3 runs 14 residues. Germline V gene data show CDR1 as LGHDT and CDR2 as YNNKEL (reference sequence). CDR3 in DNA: TGTGCCAGCAGCCAAGGAGGCGGAAACACTGAAGCTTTCTTT. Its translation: CASSQGGGNTEAFF.

The CDR3 DNA reads as TGCGCCAGCAGCTTGGGGCCCAGGGATAGCAATCAGCCCCAGCATTTT. It codes for CASSLGPRDSNQPQHF. V usage is TRBV5-1 and J usage is TRBJ1-5, with a tentative D call TRBD1 (5 bases). V lost 0 bases and J lost 0, with 10 bases in between. The length of the CDR3 is 16 residues. CDR1 is SGHRS, CDR2 YFSETQ, per germline.

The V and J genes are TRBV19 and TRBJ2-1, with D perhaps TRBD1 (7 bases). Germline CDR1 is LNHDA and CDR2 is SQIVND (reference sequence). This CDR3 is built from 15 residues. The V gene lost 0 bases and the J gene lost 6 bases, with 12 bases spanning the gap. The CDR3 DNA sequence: TGTGCCAGTAGTATAGATGATCAGGGGGGCAATGAGCAGTTCTTC. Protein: CASSIDDQGGNEQFF.

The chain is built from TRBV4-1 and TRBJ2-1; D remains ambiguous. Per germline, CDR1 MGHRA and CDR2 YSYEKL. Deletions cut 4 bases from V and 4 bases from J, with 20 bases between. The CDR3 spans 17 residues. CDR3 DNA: TGCGCCAGCAGCCTTTTGAGTACCGGGTTTTCGTACAATGAGCAGTTCTTC. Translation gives CASSLLSTGFSYNEQFF.

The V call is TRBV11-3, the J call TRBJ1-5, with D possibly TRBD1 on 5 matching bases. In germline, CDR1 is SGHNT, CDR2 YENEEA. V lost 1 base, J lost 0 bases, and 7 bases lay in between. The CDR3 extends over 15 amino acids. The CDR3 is CASSLAGYSNQPQHF. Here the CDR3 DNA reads TGTGCCAGCAGCTTAGCAGGGTATAGCAATCAGCCCCAGCATTTT. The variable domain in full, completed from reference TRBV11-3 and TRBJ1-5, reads EAGVVQSPRYKIIEKKQPVAFWCNPISGHNTLYWYLQNLGQGPELLIRYENEEAVDDSQLPKDRFSAERLKGVDSTLKIQPAELGDSAVYLCASSLAGYSNQPQHFGDGTRLSIL.

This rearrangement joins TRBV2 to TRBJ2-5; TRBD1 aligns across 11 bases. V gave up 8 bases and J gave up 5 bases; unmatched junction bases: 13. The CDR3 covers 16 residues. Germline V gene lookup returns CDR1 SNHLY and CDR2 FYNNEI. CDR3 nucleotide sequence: TGTGCCAGCCAACGAGGGACAGGGGGTATTGGTGAGACCCAGTACTTC. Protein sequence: CASQRGTGGIGETQYF. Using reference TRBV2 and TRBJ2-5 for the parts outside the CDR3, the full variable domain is EPEVTQTPSHQVTQMGQEVILRCVPISNHLYFYWYRQILGQKVEFLVSFYNNEISEKSEIFDDQFSVERPDGSNFTLKIRSTKLEDSAMYFCASQRGTGGIGETQYFGPGTRLLVL.

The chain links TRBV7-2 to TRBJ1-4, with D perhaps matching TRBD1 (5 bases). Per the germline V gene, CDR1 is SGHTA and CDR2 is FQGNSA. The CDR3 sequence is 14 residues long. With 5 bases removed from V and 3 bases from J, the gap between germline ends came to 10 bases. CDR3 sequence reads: CASSPSGPNEKLFF. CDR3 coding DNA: TGTGCCAGCAGCCCTTCGGGGCCTAATGAAAAACTGTTTTTT.

The CDR3 DNA is TGCGCCAGCAGCCAAGATGCTAGCGGGTCCACAGATACGCAGTATTTT. Residues: CASSQDASGSTDTQYF. The gene calls are TRBV4-3 and TRBJ2-3; 8 bases are a match to TRBD2. This CDR3 is 16 amino acids long. Trimming removed 0 bases from V and 2 bases from J; junction bases left unmatched: 4. Germline lookup yields CDR1 LGHNA and CDR2 YSLEER.

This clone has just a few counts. The CDR3 loop reads CASSATLAGTVYNEQFF. For the CDR3, the DNA is TGTGCCAGCAGCGCCACCTTGGCGGGGACTGTCTACAATGAGCAGTTCTTC. The V call is TRBV9, the J call TRBJ2-1, with D possibly TRBD2 on 6 matching bases. There are 17 residues in the CDR3. The germline gives CDR1 SGDLS, CDR2 YYNGEE. V was shortened by 3 bases and J by 3 bases, with 19 bases between the two germline ends.

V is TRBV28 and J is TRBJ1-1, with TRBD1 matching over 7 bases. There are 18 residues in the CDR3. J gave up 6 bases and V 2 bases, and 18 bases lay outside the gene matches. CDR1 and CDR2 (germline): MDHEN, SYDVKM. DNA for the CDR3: TGTGCCAGCAGTTTAATTGATTGGTTATGGACAGGCAACCCTGAAGCTTTCTTT. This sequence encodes CASSLIDWLWTGNPEAFF.

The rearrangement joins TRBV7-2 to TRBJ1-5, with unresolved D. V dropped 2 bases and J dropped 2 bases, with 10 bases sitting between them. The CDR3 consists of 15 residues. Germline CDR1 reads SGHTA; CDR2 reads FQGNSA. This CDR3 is CASSLSATGNQPQHF. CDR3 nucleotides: TGTGCCAGCAGCTTAAGTGCCACGGGCAATCAGCCCCAGCATTTT.

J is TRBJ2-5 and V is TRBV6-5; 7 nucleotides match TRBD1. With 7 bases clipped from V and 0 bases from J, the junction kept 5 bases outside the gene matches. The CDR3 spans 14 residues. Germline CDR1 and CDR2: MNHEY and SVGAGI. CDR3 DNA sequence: TGTGCCAGCAATTTAGACAGGGACCAAGAGACCCAGTACTTC. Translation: CASNLDRDQETQYF.

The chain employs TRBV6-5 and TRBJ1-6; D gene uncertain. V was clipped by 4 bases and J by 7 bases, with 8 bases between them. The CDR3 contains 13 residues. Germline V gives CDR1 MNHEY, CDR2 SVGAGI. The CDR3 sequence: CASSWDSNSPLHF. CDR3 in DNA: TGTGCCAGCAGTTGGGATTCCAATTCACCCCTCCACTTT.

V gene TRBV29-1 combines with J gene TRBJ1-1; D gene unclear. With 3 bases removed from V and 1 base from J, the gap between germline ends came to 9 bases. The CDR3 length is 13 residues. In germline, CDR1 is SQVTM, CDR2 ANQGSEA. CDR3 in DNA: TGCAGCGTTGAGTTAGGCAGGAACACTGAAGCTTTCTTT. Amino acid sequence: CSVELGRNTEAFF.

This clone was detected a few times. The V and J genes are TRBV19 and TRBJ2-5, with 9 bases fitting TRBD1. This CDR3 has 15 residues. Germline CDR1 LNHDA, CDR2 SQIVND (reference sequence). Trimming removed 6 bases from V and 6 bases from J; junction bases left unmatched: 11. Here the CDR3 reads CASSLGQGIQKTQYF. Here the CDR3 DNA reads TGTGCCAGTAGCCTCGGACAGGGGATCCAGAAGACCCAGTACTTC.

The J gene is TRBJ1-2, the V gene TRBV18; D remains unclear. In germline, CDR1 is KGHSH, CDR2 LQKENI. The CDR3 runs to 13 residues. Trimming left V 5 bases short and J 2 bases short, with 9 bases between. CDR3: CASSADGNYGYTF. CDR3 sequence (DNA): TGTGCCAGCTCAGCGGACGGAAACTATGGCTACACCTTC.

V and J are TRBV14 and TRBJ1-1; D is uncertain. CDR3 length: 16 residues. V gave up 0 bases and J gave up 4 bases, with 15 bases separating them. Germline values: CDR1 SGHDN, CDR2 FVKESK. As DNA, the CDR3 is TGTGCCAGCAGCCAAGATCTGTCCCCTGGAAGCACTGAAGCTTTCTTT. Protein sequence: CASSQDLSPGSTEAFF.